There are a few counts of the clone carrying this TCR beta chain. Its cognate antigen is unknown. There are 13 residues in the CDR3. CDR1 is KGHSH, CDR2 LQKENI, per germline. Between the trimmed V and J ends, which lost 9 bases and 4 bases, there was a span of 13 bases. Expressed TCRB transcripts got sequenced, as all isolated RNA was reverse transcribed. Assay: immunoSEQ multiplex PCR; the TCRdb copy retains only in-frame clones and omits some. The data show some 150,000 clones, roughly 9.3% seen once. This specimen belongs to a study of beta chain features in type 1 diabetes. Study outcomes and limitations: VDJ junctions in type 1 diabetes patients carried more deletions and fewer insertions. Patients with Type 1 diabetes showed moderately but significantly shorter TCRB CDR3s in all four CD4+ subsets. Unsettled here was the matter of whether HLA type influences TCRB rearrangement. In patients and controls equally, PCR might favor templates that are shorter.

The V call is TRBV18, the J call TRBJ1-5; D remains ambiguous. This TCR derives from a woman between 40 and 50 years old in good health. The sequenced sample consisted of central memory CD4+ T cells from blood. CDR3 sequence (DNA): TGTGCCAGTCGGGAGAATGGAAATCAGCCCCAGCATTTT. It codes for CASRENGNQPQHF.